The source of this T cell receptor beta chain is a study of OX40 agonist ivuxolimab in advanced cancers. Study context: Partial responses occurred in three patients (one hepatocellular carcinoma, two cutaneous melanoma).

Here immunoSEQ multiplex PCR was the method, and the copy in TCRdb shows in-frame clones only, minus some. In the table there are approximately 91,000 clones, more than 70% of which are singletons. This TCR was recovered from an adult with an advanced solid tumor such as melanoma, head and neck, liver or kidney cancer. This specimen was CD4+ or CD8+ T cells sorted from blood, taken in a trial of the OX40 agonist ivuxolimab.

CDR3 protein: CATRKGNLDTEAFF. The CDR3 region has the DNA TGTGCCACCAGAAAGGGGAATTTGGACACTGAAGCTTTCTTT. J is TRBJ1-1 and V is TRBV15; possible D gene TRBD1, 5 bases. The CDR3 runs to 14 residues. With 6 bases removed from V and 3 bases from J, the gap between germline ends came to 14 bases. Germline CDR1 is LNHNV and CDR2 is YYDKDF (reference sequence).